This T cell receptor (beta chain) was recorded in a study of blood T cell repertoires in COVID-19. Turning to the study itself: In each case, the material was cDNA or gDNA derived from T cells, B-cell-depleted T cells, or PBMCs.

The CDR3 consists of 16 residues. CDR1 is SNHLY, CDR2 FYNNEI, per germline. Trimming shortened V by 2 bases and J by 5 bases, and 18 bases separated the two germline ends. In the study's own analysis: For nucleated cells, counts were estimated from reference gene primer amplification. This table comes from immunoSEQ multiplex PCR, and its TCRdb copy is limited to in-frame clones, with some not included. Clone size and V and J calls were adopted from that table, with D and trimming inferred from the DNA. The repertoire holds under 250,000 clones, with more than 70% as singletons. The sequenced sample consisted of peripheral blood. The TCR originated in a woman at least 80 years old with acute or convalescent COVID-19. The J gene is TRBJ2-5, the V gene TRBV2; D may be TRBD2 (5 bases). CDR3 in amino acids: CASSESASSRGETQYF. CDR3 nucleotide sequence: TGTGCCAGCAGTGAATCGGCATCTTCCCGAGGGGAGACCCAGTACTTC.